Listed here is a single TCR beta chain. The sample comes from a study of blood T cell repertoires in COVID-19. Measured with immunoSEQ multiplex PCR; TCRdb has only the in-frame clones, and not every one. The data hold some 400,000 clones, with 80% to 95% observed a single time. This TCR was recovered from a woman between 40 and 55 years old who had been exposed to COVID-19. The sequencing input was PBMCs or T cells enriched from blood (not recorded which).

The CDR3 sequence is CASSYPAQVGGELFF. The CDR3, as DNA: TGTGCCAGCAGTTACCCCGCGCAAGTTGGCGGGGAGCTGTTTTTT. V usage is TRBV6-5 and J usage is TRBJ2-2, with no clear D. The CDR3 spans 15 residues. The germline V gene has CDR1 MNHEY and CDR2 SVGAGI. V lost 2 bases, J lost 7 bases, and 14 bases lay in between.